These 19 T cell receptor beta chains came from one sample sequenced in a study of identifying expanded T cells in peripheral blood. The data were produced by immunoSEQ multiplex PCR, yet TCRdb's version contains in-frame clones alone and is incomplete. The repertoire holds under 110,000 clones, about 83% seen once, with about 18% in the top ten. Sequenced sample: blood. The origin of the receptors is a person between 18 and 75 years old in good health.

The chain employs TRBV7-8 and TRBJ1-2; D is ambiguous. Trimming took 8 bases from V and 4 from J, leaving 14 bases between them. The CDR3 extends over 13 amino acids. Germline CDR1 is SGHVS and CDR2 is FQNEAQ. This chain's CDR3 is CASRPGASYGYTF. CDR3 bases: TGTGCCAGCCGACCGGGAGCTAGCTATGGCTACACCTTC.

This rearrangement joins TRBV5-1 to TRBJ2-7; D ambiguous. The V and J ends lost 4 bases and 5 bases respectively, with 16 bases between them. CDR1 and CDR2 (germline): SGHRS, YFSETQ. The CDR3 has 14 amino acids. The CDR3 DNA reads as TGCGCCAGCAGCCCAACCCCGACAAGGAACGAGCAGTACTTC. Protein product: CASSPTPTRNEQYF.

The rearrangement links TRBV5-6 to TRBJ1-4; 10 bases line up with TRBD1. The CDR3 has 17 residues. The ends lost 4 bases at V and 5 bases at J; junction bases unmatched: 11. Germline V gene sequence: CDR1 SGHDT, CDR2 YYEEEE. CDR3 DNA: TGTGCCAGCAGCCACTTAGAAGGGGACAGGGGAAATGAAAAACTGTTTTTT. Its translation: CASSHLEGDRGNEKLFF.

The V gene is TRBV4-2, the J gene TRBJ1-2; D unresolved. The V gene's germline CDR1 is LGHNA and CDR2 YNFKEQ. The CDR3 extends over 13 amino acids. Trimming took off 1 base at V and 3 bases at J, with 6 bases between the two ends. The CDR3 here is CASSQGSDYGYTF. As DNA, the CDR3 is TGTGCCAGCAGCCAAGGATCGGACTATGGCTACACCTTC.

The rearrangement links TRBV7-2 to TRBJ2-5; no clear D gene. Germline CDR1 SGHTA, CDR2 FQGNSA. Trimming removed 5 bases from V and 2 bases from J, with 15 bases in between. The CDR3 spans 15 residues. CDR3 residues: CASSLTPGSQETQYF. The CDR3 DNA reads TGTGCCAGCAGCCTTACCCCCGGTAGTCAAGAGACCCAGTACTTC.

This chain connects TRBV25-1 to TRBJ2-2, with D tentatively TRBD2 (6 bases). The ends were cut back, 7 bases at V and 2 bases at J, with 14 bases in the middle. CDR3 length: 15 residues. Germline CDR1 MGHDK, CDR2 SYGVNS. This chain's CDR3 is CASIYGGINTGELFF. The CDR3 nucleotides read TGTGCCAGCATCTATGGGGGGATTAACACCGGGGAGCTGTTTTTT.

The rearrangement joins TRBV5-4 to TRBJ1-1, with D maybe TRBD1 (5 bases). From germline, CDR1 is SGHNT and CDR2 YYREEE (reference sequence). The germline V and J ends were trimmed by 5 bases and 7 bases, with 21 bases remaining between them. The CDR3 spans 15 residues. CDR3 residues: CASSYRTNGRGEAFF. Written as DNA, the CDR3 is TGTGCCAGCAGTTATCGGACTAATGGAAGGGGTGAAGCTTTCTTT.

The rearrangement links TRBV14 to TRBJ1-2; D is unclear. The CDR3 is 14 residues long. V was shortened by 4 bases and J by 6 bases, with 15 bases between the two germline ends. Germline CDR1 reads SGHDN; CDR2 reads FVKESK. The CDR3 spells CASSPQVEVNGYTF. For the CDR3, the DNA is TGTGCCAGCAGCCCACAAGTGGAAGTCAATGGCTACACCTTC.

The CDR3 bases are TGTGCCAGCAAAGAAGACAGGTACTTGAGGAACACTGAAGCTTTCTTT. Amino acid sequence: CASKEDRYLRNTEAFF. The chain employs TRBV19 and TRBJ1-1; TRBD1 might be the D (6 bases). This CDR3 has 16 residues. Trimming left V 9 bases short and J 1 base short, with 21 bases between. Germline-derived CDR1 and CDR2 are LNHDA and SQIVND (reference sequence).

J is TRBJ2-2 and V is TRBV29-1; no definite D call. The CDR3 is 13 residues long. Trimming stripped 7 bases from V and 0 bases from J, with 9 bases between. Per germline, CDR1 SQVTM and CDR2 ANQGSEA. Here the CDR3 DNA reads TGCAGCGCCTCTAGACCGAACACCGGGGAGCTGTTTTTT. As protein: CSASRPNTGELFF.

This clone has just one count. The CDR3 region is CASSLVGADTQYF. The DNA for the CDR3 is TGTGCCAGCAGCTTAGTTGGCGCAGATACGCAGTATTTT. The chain links TRBV7-9 to TRBJ2-3; D not resolved. The CDR3 spans 13 residues. The V gene lost 1 base and the J gene lost 4 bases, with 6 bases spanning the gap. CDR1 and CDR2 from the germline V gene are SEHNR and FQNEAQ (reference sequence).

About this clone itself: A junction boundary mismatches the germline segment, possibly from a read error. The genes are TRBV7-9 and TRBJ1-6, with D unclear. Germline CDR1 SEHNR, CDR2 FQNEAQ (reference sequence). The CDR3 has 16 amino acids. CDR3 in DNA: TGCGCCAGCAGCCAAGATCAGGACTACTATAATTCACCCCTCCACTTT. Protein sequence: CASSQDQDYYNSPLHF. Complete variable domain (other parts from reference TRBV7-9 and TRBJ1-6): DTGVSQNPRHKITKRGQNVTFRCDPISEHNRLYWYRQTLGQGPEFLTYFQNEAQLEKSRLLSDRFSAERPKGSFSTLEIQRTEQGDSAMYLCASSQDQDYYNSPLHFGNGTRLTVT.

V gene TRBV28 combines with J gene TRBJ1-3, with D tentatively TRBD1 (6 bases). The germline gives CDR1 MDHEN, CDR2 SYDVKM. There are 15 residues in the CDR3. V lost 3 bases, J lost 6 bases, and 15 bases lay in between. For the CDR3, the DNA is TGTGCCAGCAGTTTGCCCACCCTGGGACAAAACACCATATATTTT. This encodes CASSLPTLGQNTIYF.

The rearrangement joins TRBV4-3 to TRBJ2-6; TRBD2 aligns across 8 bases. Germline trimming cut 4 bases from V and 2 bases from J; bases unmatched to any gene: 7. The CDR3 is made up of 17 amino acids. CDR1 is LGHNA and CDR2 is YSLEER in the germline V gene. CDR3 in DNA: TGCGCCAGCAGCCTGACGATTAGCGGGGCTGGGGCCAACGTCCTGACTTTC. Its translation is CASSLTISGAGANVLTF.

The chain uses TRBV6-1 and TRBJ1-5; 7 positions agree with TRBD1. The CDR3 is 15 residues long. Trimming removed 5 bases from V and 3 bases from J; junction bases left unmatched: 7. In germline, CDR1 is MNHNS, CDR2 SASEGT. Here the CDR3 reads CASSLSTGVNQPQHF. The CDR3 DNA is TGTGCCAGCAGTTTGTCAACAGGGGTCAATCAGCCCCAGCATTTT.

The CDR3 nucleotides read TGTGCCAGCAGCTCCACAGGGGGCCATGGCTACACCTTC. It specifies CASSSTGGHGYTF. The chain is built from TRBV5-6 and TRBJ1-2; 9 bases are a match to TRBD1. Germline V lookup: CDR1 SGHDT, CDR2 YYEEEE. Trimming took 3 bases from V and 6 from J; bases not matched to a gene: 3. This CDR3 spans 13 amino acids.

This clone was counted between two and nine times. The V call is TRBV19, the J call TRBJ1-2, with D uncertain. In germline, CDR1 is LNHDA, CDR2 SQIVND (reference sequence). V lost 5 bases and J lost 3, with 7 bases in between. The CDR3 extends over 12 amino acids. The CDR3 nucleotides read TGTGCCAGTAGTCCGCGGGACTATGGCTACACCTTC. Translation: CASSPRDYGYTF.

The J gene is TRBJ1-4, the V gene TRBV7-9; 7 bases map to TRBD1. The CDR3 has 15 amino acids. After removal of 5 bases from V and 8 bases from J, the junction contained 11 bases not matched to a gene. The germline gives CDR1 SEHNR, CDR2 FQNEAQ (reference sequence). The CDR3 protein is CASSTRQGPAEKLFF. DNA of the CDR3: TGTGCCAGCAGCACACGACAGGGACCGGCGGAAAAACTGTTTTTT.

The rearrangement uses TRBV28 and TRBJ1-6; TRBD1 might be the D (5 bases). CDR1 is MDHEN, CDR2 SYDVKM, per germline. V gave up 2 bases and J gave up 3 bases, with 11 bases separating them. This CDR3 has 16 amino acids. CDR3 loop: CASSLPGTDYNSPLHF. The CDR3 DNA reads TGTGCCAGCAGTTTACCCGGGACTGACTATAATTCACCCCTCCACTTT.